Sequencing of this T cell receptor (beta chain) was carried out in a study of identical twins. Study observations and caveats: Shared out-of-frame alpha sequences (those common to twins) showed excess low generation probability. Insertions ran lower in abundant cord blood beta clonotypes, though not in memory repertoires. Twins' surplus sharing was weaker for beta out-of-frame sequences.

In TCRdb, the 5' RACE reads were re-called with MiXCR into one record per CDR3 protein. The data contain fewer than 250,000 distinct CDR3 sequences, roughly 9.4% of them seen just once; the ten biggest clones take up over 4.5%. V was pared by 4 bases and J by 7 bases, with 14 bases between. The CDR3 loop spans 14 amino acids. Germline V gene lookup returns CDR1 SGHAT and CDR2 FQNNGV. Only a few counts were recorded for this clonotype. The antigen is undetermined. There were only healthy Caucasians among the donors. This TCR was sampled from a woman aged 18-29 years in good health. V usage is TRBV11-2 and J usage is TRBJ2-4; tentatively, D is TRBD2 (5 bases). Input material: memory (CD45RO+) T cells sorted from blood. CDR3 DNA: TGTGCCAGCAGCTCCCGGGGAAAGGAGAACATTCAGTACTTC. Amino acid sequence: CASSSRGKENIQYF.